This note documents a single TCR beta chain sequence. This clonotype is characterized as medium-sized (0.01 to 0.1%). The specificity of this receptor is unknown. No base quality values were provided; no much bigger clone lies one nucleotide off. These data belong to a study (dated by TCRdb to the late 2010s). About the investigation overall: Sequence and structural analyses were applied in the study to characterize human CD8+ TCR repertoires that recognize immunodominant viral antigens.

Findings and caveats that apply to the study as a whole: The CD8+ TCR repertoires specific to different immunodominant viral antigens were reported to be highly diverse and distinct from one another.

Data came from an Illumina HiSeq 2500. TCRdb took the public reads, trimmed them with fastp at Q25, ran MiXCR for clone calling and kept in-frame beta chains. Each CDR3 protein appears once, grouped with its most common genes and DNA. This sample's listing comprises around 100 distinct CDR3 sequences. This clonotype was obtained from a male donor. Material for sequencing was CD8+ T cells (not recorded whether cultured).

The nucleotide sequence reads TGTGCCAGCAGCCGCGGACTAGCGGGAGGGTACAATGAGCAGTTCTTC. This encodes CASSRGLAGGYNEQFF. The chain uses TRBV6-2 or TRBV6-3 and TRBJ2-1, with 15 bases aligning to TRBD2. The germline V gene specifies MNHEY as CDR1 and SVGEGT as CDR2. V and J are trimmed by 6 bases and 4 bases, and the gene matches miss 4 bases of the junction. Spanning cysteine to phenylalanine, the CDR3 consists of 16 amino acids. CDR3 DNA is the only sequence kept; it has 48 bases, read in frame from the first base.